The present T cell receptor beta chain was sequenced within a study of radiotherapy plus CTLA-4 blockade in lung cancer. About the study: Among patients, over 15% showed objective responses, and approximately 30% had disease control.

Of note for this clone: Antigen: not known.

The length of the CDR3 is 14 residues. CDR1 is SGHRS, CDR2 YFSETQ, per germline. Trimming took 4 bases from V and 3 from J; bases not matched to a gene: 3. Study-level results: TCR clones originating in tumors grew in number in blood after radiotherapy plus ipilimumab. The best predictor of response was reported to be early blood T cell clone dynamics, with interferon-beta.

The repertoire was sequenced with immunoSEQ multiplex PCR; TCRdb's copy has only in-frame clones and lacks some. The sample shows about 40,000 clones, approximately 86% of them seen only once. The sample here was peripheral blood, taken from a patient treated with radiotherapy plus ipilimumab. This sequence originates from a human donor with non-small cell lung cancer whose response to radiotherapy plus ipilimumab could not be evaluated. This rearrangement joins TRBV5-1 to TRBJ2-5; 10 bases are a match to TRBD2. Written as DNA, the CDR3 is TGCGCCAGCAGCCAAGGGACTAGCGAAGAGACCCAGTACTTC. Protein sequence: CASSQGTSEETQYF.